This T cell receptor beta chain was retrieved from a study of neurological immune-mediated disorders. Time point: longitudinal time-point 3. It was by 5'RACE with 10-nucleotide random UMIs that the cDNA was made. TCRdb re-analysed the 5' RACE reads in MiXCR, keeping a single row per CDR3 protein. The table includes about 50,000 distinct CDR3 sequences, roughly 8.4% detected once. This clonotype was detected many times. Sequencing was performed on PBMCs. The receptor was derived from a woman between 40 and 55 years old in good health.

The CDR3 protein is CASSRLSYGYTF. CDR3 nucleotide sequence: TGTGCCAGCAGCCGGCTGAGCTATGGCTACACCTTC. V is TRBV12-3 or TRBV12-4 and J is TRBJ1-2; D remains ambiguous. This CDR3 comprises 12 residues. Trimming removed 6 bases from V and 4 bases from J, with 9 bases in between.